The present TCR beta chain was sequenced within a study of cytomegalovirus exposure and HLA in healthy donors. General study findings and limits: The classifier was said to identify cytomegalovirus status with high specificity and sensitivity. Rare TCR sequences predominated, though certain public TCRs were found in many donors. Three chains tied to CMV proved CMV antigen-specific in vitro.

TCRdb's copy holds only in-frame clones and misses some; the assay was immunoSEQ multiplex PCR. The table records 150,000 to 180,000 clones, more than 70% of them present only once. As concerns this clone: Its antigen is as yet unknown.

V shed 4 bases and J 4 bases; nucleotides not matched to a gene: 4. The CDR3 extends over 13 amino acids. The germline V gene encodes CDR1 SGDLS and CDR2 YYNGEE. This TCR was sampled from a human donor in good health. The chain carries TRBV9 and TRBJ1-2; 7 positions match TRBD1. The source material was PBMCs. This CDR3 reads CASSSGQSYGYTF. The CDR3 coding sequence is TGTGCCAGCAGCTCGGGACAGAGCTATGGCTACACCTTC.